These 4 T cell receptor beta chains share one sample of origin, sequenced in a study of blood T cell repertoires in COVID-19. Sequencing was performed with immunoSEQ multiplex PCR; in TCRdb, only in-frame clones are kept and a portion is missing. The table has 54,000 or so clones, around nine tenths seen once; the top ten hold approximately 7.8%. The source material was peripheral blood. Receptors were obtained from a man aged 50-60 years with active COVID-19.

J is TRBJ1-2 and V is TRBV6-5; possibly TRBD1 for D (5 bases). Trimming cost V 5 bases and J 3 bases, with 13 bases left between them. The V gene's germline CDR1 is MNHEY and CDR2 SVGAGI. The CDR3 is made up of 14 amino acids. The CDR3: CASSRGRGYYGYTF. For the CDR3, the DNA is TGTGCCAGCAGTAGGGGTAGGGGTTACTATGGCTACACCTTC.

This clone appeared once. This chain links TRBV27 with TRBJ2-1, with 10 bases that match TRBD2. Germline CDR1 is MNHEY and CDR2 is SMNVEV (reference sequence). This CDR3 comprises 15 residues. J was trimmed by 9 bases and V by 2 bases; bases with no gene match: 7. The DNA of the CDR3 is TGTGCCAGCAGTTTAGGTCTAGCGGGAGTAGGTGAGCAGTTCTTC. Amino acids: CASSLGLAGVGEQFF.

This chain links TRBV2 with TRBJ1-5; 7 nucleotides line up with TRBD1. The CDR3 runs to 14 residues. Germline values: CDR1 SNHLY, CDR2 FYNNEI. The trim removed 4 bases at V and 3 bases at J, leaving 3 bases unmatched. CDR3 in DNA: TGTGCCAGCAGTGGAGGGGGCCTCAATCAGCCCCAGCATTTT. This gives the protein CASSGGGLNQPQHF.

The V call is TRBV10-3, the J call TRBJ2-1, with 10 bases matching TRBD2. The germline V gene encodes CDR1 ENHRY and CDR2 SYGVKD. Trimming cost V 4 bases and J 2 bases; bases outside gene matches: 2. The CDR3 is 15 amino acids. CDR3 sequence (DNA): TGTGCCATCAGTGGAGCGGGGGGGGCCTACAATGAGCAGTTCTTC. This translates into CAISGAGGAYNEQFF.